This TCR beta chain was profiled in a study of T cell changes during pregnancy in multiple sclerosis. Per the germline V gene, CDR1 is SGDLS and CDR2 is YYNGEE. After removal of 3 bases from V and 8 bases from J, the junction contained 6 bases not matched to a gene. The CDR3 runs to 14 residues. TCRdb keeps only in-frame clones here, not all; method: immunoSEQ multiplex PCR. The table shows under 55,000 clones, with approximately 92% occurring only once. The gene calls are TRBV9 and TRBJ1-3; 9 bases match TRBD1. The starting material was CD4+ T cells from peripheral blood mononuclear cells, obtained in the third trimester of pregnancy. This clonotype was obtained from a female donor with multiple sclerosis, enrolled in a pregnancy study. The CDR3 coding sequence is TGTGCCAGCAGCGAATGGACAGGGGCGGACACCATATATTTT. Translated, it gives CASSEWTGADTIYF.